These 8 T cell receptor beta chains came from one sample sequenced in a study of T-cell memory formation after mild COVID-19. One entry per CDR3 protein results from TCRdb running MiXCR on the 5' RACE reads. The repertoire holds under 250,000 distinct CDR3 sequences, with roughly 14% as singletons. Sequencing input: PBMCs or a T cell subset sorted from them (not recorded which). These receptor sequences come from an adult woman who had mild COVID-19 (a few samples of this study predate the infection). Cell type and time point are not known.

This clonotype was observed a few times. The chain is built from TRBV12-3 or TRBV12-4 and TRBJ1-6; the match to TRBD1 covers 8 bases. Losses at the gene ends were 7 bases for V and 7 bases for J; bases not matched to a gene: 6. CDR3 length: 14 amino acids. The chain's CDR3 is CASTPTGENSPLHF. CDR3 nucleotide sequence: TGTGCCAGCACCCCGACAGGGGAGAATTCACCCCTCCACTTT.

In this sample, this clonotype turned up a few times. CDR3 sequence (DNA): TGTGCCAGCAGCCTCGTGGGGGGAGGGAACACTGAAGCTTTCTTT. This sequence encodes CASSLVGGGNTEAFF. This chain uses TRBV7-2 with TRBJ1-1; a weak D match, TRBD1 (5 bases). Trimming took 5 bases from V and 1 from J, leaving 14 bases between them. This CDR3 comprises 15 residues. From germline, CDR1 is SGHTA and CDR2 FQGNSA.

This clonotype was counted between two and nine times. The rearrangement uses TRBV11-3 and TRBJ2-1; TRBD2 is a possible D gene (5 bases). Trimming pared 1 base from V and 5 bases from J, leaving 18 bases between. The CDR3 totals 17 residues. CDR1 and CDR2 from the germline V gene are SGHNT and YENEEA. The CDR3 loop reads CASSLVPDFEEDNEQFF. The CDR3 DNA is TGTGCCAGCAGCTTAGTCCCCGATTTTGAGGAGGACAATGAGCAGTTCTTC.

In this sample, this clonotype turned up a few times. This chain joins TRBV19 and TRBJ1-1; possible D gene TRBD1, 5 bases. Trimming removed 10 bases from V and 0 bases from J, with 15 bases in between. Germline loops: CDR1 LNHDA, CDR2 SQIVND (reference sequence). The CDR3 is made up of 14 amino acids. In DNA form, the CDR3 reads TGTGCCACCCGGGACGGAGGATTGAACACTGAAGCTTTCTTT. It yields the protein CATRDGGLNTEAFF.

The rearrangement joins TRBV5-1 to TRBJ2-2; D is possibly TRBD1 or TRBD2 (7 bases each). V gave up 0 bases and J gave up 4 bases, with 13 bases separating them. Germline CDR1 SGHRS, CDR2 YFSETQ. The CDR3 is made up of 16 amino acids. The CDR3 is CASSLEGGGSTGELFF. In DNA, the CDR3 is TGCGCCAGCAGCTTGGAAGGGGGCGGGAGCACCGGGGAGCTGTTTTTT.

This clonotype came up a few times. V gene TRBV3-1 combines with J gene TRBJ2-5; maybe TRBD1 (6 bases). CDR3 size: 16 residues. Germline V lookup: CDR1 LGHDT, CDR2 YNNKEL (reference sequence). V was pared by 0 bases and J by 1 base, with 12 bases between. CDR3 nucleotide sequence: TGTGCCAGCAGCCAAGATTGGCGACAGGCCCAAGAGACCCAGTACTTC. Its translation: CASSQDWRQAQETQYF.

The V and J genes are TRBV7-9 and TRBJ1-2, with 7 nucleotides matching TRBD1. Per the germline V gene, CDR1 is SEHNR and CDR2 is FQNEAQ (reference sequence). After removal of 5 bases from V and 8 bases from J, the junction contained 8 bases not matched to a gene. This CDR3 comprises 13 residues. In DNA form, the CDR3 reads TGTGCCAGCAGCCGCACAGGGACAGAAGGCTACACCTTC. The encoded protein is CASSRTGTEGYTF.

V usage is TRBV11-1 and J usage is TRBJ2-5, with TRBD1 matching over 10 bases. Trimming at V came to 5 bases and at J to 3 bases, leaving 12 bases not matched to a gene. The CDR3 covers 17 residues. Germline V gene sequence: CDR1 SGHAT, CDR2 FQDESV (reference sequence). CDR3 DNA sequence: TGTGCCAGCAGCATCACCAGGGGGGACAGGGGCGAAGAGACCCAGTACTTC. This codes for CASSITRGDRGEETQYF. The full variable domain, rest sourced from reference TRBV11-1 and TRBJ2-5, is EAEVAQSPRYKITEKSQAVAFWCDPISGHATLYWYRQILGQGPELLVQFQDESVVDDSQLPKDRFSAERLKGVDSTLKIQPAELGDSAMYLCASSITRGDRGEETQYFGPGTRLLVL.